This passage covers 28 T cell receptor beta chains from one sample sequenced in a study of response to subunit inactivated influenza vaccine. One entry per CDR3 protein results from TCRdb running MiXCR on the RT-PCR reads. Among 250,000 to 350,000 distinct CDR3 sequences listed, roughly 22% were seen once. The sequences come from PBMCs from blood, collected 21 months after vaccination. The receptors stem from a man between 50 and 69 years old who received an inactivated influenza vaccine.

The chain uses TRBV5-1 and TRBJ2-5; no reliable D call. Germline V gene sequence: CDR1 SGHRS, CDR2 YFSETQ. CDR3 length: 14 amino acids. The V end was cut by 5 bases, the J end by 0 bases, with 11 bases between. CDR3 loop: CASRKTAYQETQYF. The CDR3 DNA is TGCGCCAGCAGGAAAACAGCGTACCAAGAGACCCAGTACTTC. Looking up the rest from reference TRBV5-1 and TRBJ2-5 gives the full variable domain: KAGVTQTPRYLIKTRGQQVTLSCSPISGHRSVSWYQQTPGQGLQFLFEYFSETQRNKGNFPGRFSGRQFSNSRSEMNVSTLELGDSALYLCASRKTAYQETQYFGPGTRLLVL.

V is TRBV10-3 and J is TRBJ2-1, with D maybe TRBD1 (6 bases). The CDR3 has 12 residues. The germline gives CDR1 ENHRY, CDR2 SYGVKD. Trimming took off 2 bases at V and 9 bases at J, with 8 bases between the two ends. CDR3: CAISETGIEQFF. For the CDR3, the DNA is TGTGCCATCAGTGAGACAGGGATTGAGCAGTTCTTC.

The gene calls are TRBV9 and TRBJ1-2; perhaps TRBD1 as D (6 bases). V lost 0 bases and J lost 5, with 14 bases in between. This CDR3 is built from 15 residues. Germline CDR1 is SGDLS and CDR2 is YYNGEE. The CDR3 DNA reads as TGTGCCAGCAGCGTAGAGGGGGTCCCCCTATATGGCTACACCTTC. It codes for CASSVEGVPLYGYTF.

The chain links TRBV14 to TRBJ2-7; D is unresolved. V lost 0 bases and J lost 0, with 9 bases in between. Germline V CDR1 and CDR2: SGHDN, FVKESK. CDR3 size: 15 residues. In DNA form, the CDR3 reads TGTGCCAGCAGCCAAGATGAAAAGTCCTCCTACGAGCAGTACTTC. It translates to CASSQDEKSSYEQYF.

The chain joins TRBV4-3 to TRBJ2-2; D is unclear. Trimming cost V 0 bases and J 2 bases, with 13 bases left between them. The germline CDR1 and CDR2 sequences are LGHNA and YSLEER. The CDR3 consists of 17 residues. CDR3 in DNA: TGCGCCAGCAGCCAAGACGCCCGCGACATTAACACCGGGGAGCTGTTTTTT. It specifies CASSQDARDINTGELFF.

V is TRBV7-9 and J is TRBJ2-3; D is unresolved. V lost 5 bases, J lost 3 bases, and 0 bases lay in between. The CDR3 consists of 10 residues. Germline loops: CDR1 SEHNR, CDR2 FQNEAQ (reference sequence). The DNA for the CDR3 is TGTGCCAGCAGCACAGATACGCAGTATTTT. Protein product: CASSTDTQYF.

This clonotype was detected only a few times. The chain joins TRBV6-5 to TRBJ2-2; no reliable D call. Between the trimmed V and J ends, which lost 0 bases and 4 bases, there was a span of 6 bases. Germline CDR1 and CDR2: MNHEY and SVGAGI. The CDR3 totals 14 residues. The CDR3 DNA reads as TGTGCCAGCAGTTACTCCCGGTCCACCGGGGAGCTGTTTTTT. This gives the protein CASSYSRSTGELFF.

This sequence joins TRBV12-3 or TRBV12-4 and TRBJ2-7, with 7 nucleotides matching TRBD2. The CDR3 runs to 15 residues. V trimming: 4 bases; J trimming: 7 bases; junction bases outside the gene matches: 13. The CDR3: CASSSPWAGAEEQYF. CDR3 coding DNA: TGTGCCAGCAGTTCCCCGTGGGCGGGAGCGGAAGAGCAGTACTTC.

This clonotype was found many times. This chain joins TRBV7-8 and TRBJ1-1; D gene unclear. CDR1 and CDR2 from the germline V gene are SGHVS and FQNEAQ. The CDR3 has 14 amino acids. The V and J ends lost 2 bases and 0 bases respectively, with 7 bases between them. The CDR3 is CASSLQDMNTEAFF. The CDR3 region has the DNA TGTGCCAGCAGCTTACAGGATATGAACACTGAAGCTTTCTTT.

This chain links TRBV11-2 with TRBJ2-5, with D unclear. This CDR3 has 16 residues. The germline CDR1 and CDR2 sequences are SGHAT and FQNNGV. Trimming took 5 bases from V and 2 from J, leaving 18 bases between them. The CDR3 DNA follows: TGTGCCAGCAGCATGGGAAGTGTCTTACAGCAAGAGACCCAGTACTTC. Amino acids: CASSMGSVLQQETQYF. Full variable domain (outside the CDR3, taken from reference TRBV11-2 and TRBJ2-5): EAGVAQSPRYKIIEKRQSVAFWCNPISGHATLYWYQQILGQGPKLLIQFQNNGVVDDSQLPKDRFSAERLKGVDSTLKIQPAKLEDSAVYLCASSMGSVLQQETQYFGPGTRLLVL.

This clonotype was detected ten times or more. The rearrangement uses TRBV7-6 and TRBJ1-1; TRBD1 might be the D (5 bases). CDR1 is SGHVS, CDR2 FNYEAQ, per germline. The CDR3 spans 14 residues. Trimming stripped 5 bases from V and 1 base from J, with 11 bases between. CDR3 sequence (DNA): TGTGCCAGCAGCAGGGGTCCGGCGAACACTGAAGCTTTCTTT. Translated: CASSRGPANTEAFF.

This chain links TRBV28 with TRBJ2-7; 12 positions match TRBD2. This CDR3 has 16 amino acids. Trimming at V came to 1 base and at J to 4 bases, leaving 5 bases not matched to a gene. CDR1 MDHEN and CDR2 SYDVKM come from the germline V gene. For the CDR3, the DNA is TGTGCCAGCAGTTTATATCTAGCGGGAGGGCGGTACGAGCAGTACTTC. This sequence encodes CASSLYLAGGRYEQYF.

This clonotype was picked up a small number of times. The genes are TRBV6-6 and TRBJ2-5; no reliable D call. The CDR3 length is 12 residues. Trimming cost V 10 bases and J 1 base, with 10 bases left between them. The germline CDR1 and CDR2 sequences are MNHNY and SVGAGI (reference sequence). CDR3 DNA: TGTGCCACCACCCCAGGCCAAGAGACCCAGTACTTC. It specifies CATTPGQETQYF.

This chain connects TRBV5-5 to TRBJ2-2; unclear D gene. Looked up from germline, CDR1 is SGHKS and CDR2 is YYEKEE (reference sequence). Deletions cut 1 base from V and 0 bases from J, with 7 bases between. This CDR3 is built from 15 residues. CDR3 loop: CASSLLTPNTGELFF. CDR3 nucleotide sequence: TGTGCCAGCAGCTTGTTAACCCCGAACACCGGGGAGCTGTTTTTT.

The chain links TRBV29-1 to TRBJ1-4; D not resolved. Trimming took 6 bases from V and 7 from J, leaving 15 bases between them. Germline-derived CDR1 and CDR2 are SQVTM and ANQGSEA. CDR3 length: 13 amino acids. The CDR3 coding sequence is TGCAGCGTGCGGCGGGTGTTAAGTGAAAAACTGTTTTTT. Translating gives CSVRRVLSEKLFF.

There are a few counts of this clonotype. The DNA of the CDR3 is TGCAGTGCTAGAGATGGCTTCAATGAAAAACTGTTTTTT. The encoded protein is CSARDGFNEKLFF. The V call is TRBV20-1, the J call TRBJ1-4, with no clear D. The V and J ends lost 0 bases and 5 bases respectively, with 7 bases between them. The CDR3 sequence is 13 residues long. The V gene's germline CDR1 is DFQATT and CDR2 SNEGSKA (reference sequence).

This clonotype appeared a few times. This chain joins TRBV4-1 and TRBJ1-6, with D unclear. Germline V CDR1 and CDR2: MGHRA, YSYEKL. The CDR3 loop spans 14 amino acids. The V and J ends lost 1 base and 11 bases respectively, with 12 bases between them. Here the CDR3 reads CASSQGGLGTPLHF. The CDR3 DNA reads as TGCGCCAGCAGCCAAGGAGGGTTGGGGACACCCCTCCACTTT.

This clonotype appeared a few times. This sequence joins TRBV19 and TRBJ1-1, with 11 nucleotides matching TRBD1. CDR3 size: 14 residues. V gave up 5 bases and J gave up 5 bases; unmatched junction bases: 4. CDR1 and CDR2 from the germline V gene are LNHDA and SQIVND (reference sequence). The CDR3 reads CASSVDRGRTEAFF. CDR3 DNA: TGTGCCAGTAGTGTGGACAGGGGGCGGACTGAAGCTTTCTTT.

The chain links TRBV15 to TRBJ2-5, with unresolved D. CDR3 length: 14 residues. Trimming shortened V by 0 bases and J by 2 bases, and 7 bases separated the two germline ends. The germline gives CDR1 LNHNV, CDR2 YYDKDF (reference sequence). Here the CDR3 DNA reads TGTGCCACCAGCAGAGATATACAGCAAGAGACCCAGTACTTC. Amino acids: CATSRDIQQETQYF. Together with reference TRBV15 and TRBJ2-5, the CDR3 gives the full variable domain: DAMVIQNPRYQVTQFGKPVTLSCSQTLNHNVMYWYQQKSSQAPKLLFHYYDKDFNNEADTPDNFQSRRPNTSFCFLDIRSPGLGDTAMYLCATSRDIQQETQYFGPGTRLLVL.

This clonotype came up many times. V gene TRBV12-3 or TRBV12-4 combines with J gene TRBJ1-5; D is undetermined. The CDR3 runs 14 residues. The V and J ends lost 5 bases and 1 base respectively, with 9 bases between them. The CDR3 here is CASSQARSNQPQHF. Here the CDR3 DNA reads TGTGCCAGCAGTCAGGCCCGGAGCAATCAGCCCCAGCATTTT.

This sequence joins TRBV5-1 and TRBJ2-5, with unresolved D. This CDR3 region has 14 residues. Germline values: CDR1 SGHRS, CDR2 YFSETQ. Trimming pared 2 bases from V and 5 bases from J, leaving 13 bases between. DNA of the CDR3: TGCGCCAGCAGCTTATCCAAGTCGAGGGAGACCCAGTACTTC. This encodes CASSLSKSRETQYF.

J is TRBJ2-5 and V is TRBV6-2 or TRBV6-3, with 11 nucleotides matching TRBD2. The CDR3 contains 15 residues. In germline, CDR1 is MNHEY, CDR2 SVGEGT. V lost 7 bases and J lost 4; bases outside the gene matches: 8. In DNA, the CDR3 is TGTGCCAGCACTAGACTAGCGGGATATTTAGAGACCCAGTACTTC. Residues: CASTRLAGYLETQYF.

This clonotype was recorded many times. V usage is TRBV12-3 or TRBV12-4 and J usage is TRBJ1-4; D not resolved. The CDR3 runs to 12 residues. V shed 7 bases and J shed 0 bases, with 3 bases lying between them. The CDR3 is CASTATNEKLFF. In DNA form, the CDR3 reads TGTGCCAGCACCGCAACTAATGAAAAACTGTTTTTT.

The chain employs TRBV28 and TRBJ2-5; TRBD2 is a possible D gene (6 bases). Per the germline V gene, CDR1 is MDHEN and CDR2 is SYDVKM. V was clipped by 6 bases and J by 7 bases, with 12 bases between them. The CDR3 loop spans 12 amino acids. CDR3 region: CASRFRSGTQYF. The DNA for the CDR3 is TGTGCCAGCAGGTTTCGTAGCGGGACCCAGTACTTC.

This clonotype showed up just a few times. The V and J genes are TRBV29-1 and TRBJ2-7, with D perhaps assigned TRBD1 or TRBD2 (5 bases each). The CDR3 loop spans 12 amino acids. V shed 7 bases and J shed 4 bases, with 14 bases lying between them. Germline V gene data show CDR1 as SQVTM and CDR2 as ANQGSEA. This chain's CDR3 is CSAQGALYEQYF. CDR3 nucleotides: TGCAGCGCCCAGGGAGCCCTATACGAGCAGTACTTC.

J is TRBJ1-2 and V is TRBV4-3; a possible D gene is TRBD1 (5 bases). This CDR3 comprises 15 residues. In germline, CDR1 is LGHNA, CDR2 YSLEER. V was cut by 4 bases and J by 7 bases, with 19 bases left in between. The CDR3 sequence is CASSRPGQGIRGYTF. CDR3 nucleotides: TGCGCCAGCAGCCGCCCGGGGCAGGGAATTCGTGGCTACACCTTC.

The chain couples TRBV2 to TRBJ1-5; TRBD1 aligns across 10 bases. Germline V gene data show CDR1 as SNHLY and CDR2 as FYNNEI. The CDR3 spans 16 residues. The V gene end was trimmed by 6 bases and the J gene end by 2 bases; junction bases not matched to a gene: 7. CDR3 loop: CASRRQGARGNQPQHF. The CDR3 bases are TGTGCCAGCAGACGACAGGGGGCGCGGGGCAATCAGCCCCAGCATTTT.

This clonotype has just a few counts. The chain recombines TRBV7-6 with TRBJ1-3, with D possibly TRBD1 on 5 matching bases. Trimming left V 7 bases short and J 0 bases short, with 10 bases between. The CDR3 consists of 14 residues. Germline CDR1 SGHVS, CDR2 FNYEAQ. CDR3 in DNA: TGTGCCAGCACCCAGGGCCACTCTGGAAACACCATATATTTT. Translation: CASTQGHSGNTIYF. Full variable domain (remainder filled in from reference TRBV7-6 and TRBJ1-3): GAGVSQSPRYKVTKRGQDVALRCDPISGHVSLYWYRQALGQGPEFLTYFNYEAQQDKSGLPNDRFSAERPEGSISTLTIQRTEQRDSAMYRCASTQGHSGNTIYFGEGSWLTVV.